This TCR beta chain was obtained from a study of T cells in Graves' hyperthyroidism and ophthalmopathy. The study's findings and limits: Progression to ophthalmopathy was predicted a median of roughly 6.8 months early. Most expanded thyroid clonotypes above 0.001 also appeared in blood.

Template material for amplifying TCR beta CDR3 regions consisted of RNA transcripts. The HTBI primer set served for first-round RT-PCR of the TCR CDR3. TCRdb reanalysed the multiplex PCR reads using MiXCR and keeps one entry per CDR3 protein. This repertoire shows around 350,000 distinct CDR3 sequences, approximately 25% found once; its top ten account for more than 60%. In the case of this clonotype: Its specificity is not known.

The germline gives CDR1 SGHRS, CDR2 YFSETQ. V was clipped by 4 bases and J by 4 bases; unmatched bases: 13. The CDR3 length is 17 residues. No ophthalmopathy progression within 18 months constituted stable Graves' hyperthyroidism. Exclusion of a patient resulted from uncontrolled infection, other autoimmune disease, pregnancy or lactation. The sequence was obtained from a man in his fifties with Graves' hyperthyroidism. Sequenced sample: blood. This chain connects TRBV5-1 to TRBJ1-1; the match to TRBD1 covers 10 bases. This CDR3 reads CASSPSGTGAPSTEAFF. The CDR3, as DNA: TGCGCCAGCAGCCCCTCCGGGACAGGGGCGCCCAGCACTGAAGCTTTCTTT.